This TCR beta chain was sequenced in a study of T cells generated in artificial thymic organoids. Study overall: Some experiments further sorted thymic T cells to remove CD4 immature single positive or double positive precursors.

There are a few counts of this clonotype. A much larger clone sits a single nucleotide away, making a read error possible. Sorted CD3+TCRalphabeta+CD8 single positive cells from organoids and thymus were used for RNA. Separate semi-nested PCRs amplified TCRalpha and TCRbeta libraries using constant-region reverse primers in TRAC or TRBC. RNA input for cDNA ranged from about 3.5 to 500 ng. MiXCR, applied by TCRdb to the 5' RACE reads, yields one record per CDR3 protein. The sample yields about 8,500 distinct CDR3 sequences, 18% seen once. Germline CDR1 is MNHNS and CDR2 is SASEGT. This CDR3 spans 12 amino acids.

V and J are TRBV6-1 and TRBJ1-5; perhaps TRBD1 as D (5 bases). The source of this sequence is a human donor who gave cord blood stem cells for thymic organoid culture, a cardiac surgery patient who gave postnatal thymus, or a blood donor (not recorded which). The source material was naive CD8+ T cells from the thymus. Subset described: CD3+TCRalphabeta+CD8SP T cells; for blood, CD45RO-CCR7+ naive CD8+ T cells. CDR3 protein: CASRDTGQPRHF. DNA of the CDR3: TGTGCCAGCAGGGATACAGGTCAGCCCCGGCATTTT.